These T cell receptor beta chains were read from a single sample in a study of T cell repertoires in cytomegalovirus infection. These receptors lack a known antigen. TCRdb ran MiXCR on the reads and lists one entry per CDR3 protein. The sample lists around 360,000 distinct CDR3 sequences, about 35% seen once, with about 13% in the top ten. Specimen: cultured PBMCs, collected from culture after CMV antigen stimulation. These TCRs come from a human donor in good health (CMV status not recorded). Some clones in this sample may be carry-over from other donors' samples. Both conserved end residues are part of each CDR3. The D gene is left open where the match is weak. Rows give clone size only sometimes, using once, few, many, or a class for an expanded clone.

CDR3 protein: CASSLGAYEQYF
CDR3 DNA: TGTGCCAGCAGCTTAGGGGCCTACGAGCAGTACTTC
V gene: TRBV7-2
J gene: TRBJ2-7
clone size: many
D gene: NA

CDR3 protein: CASSPGFGYNEQFF
CDR3 DNA: TGTGCCAGCAGCCCAGGGTTCGGGTACAATGAGCAGTTCTTC
V gene: TRBV7-2
J gene: TRBJ2-1
clone size: many
D gene: NA

CDR3 protein: CASSLGRAGIWSNQPQHF
CDR3 DNA: TGTGCCAGCAGCTTAGGCAGGGCTGGGATATGGAGCAATCAGCCCCAGCATTTT
V gene: TRBV7-9
J gene: TRBJ1-5
clone size: few
D gene: NA

CDR3 protein: CASSQVPYNQPQHF
CDR3 DNA: TGTGCCAGCAGCCAAGTCCCTTACAATCAGCCCCAGCATTTT
V gene: TRBV7-2
J gene: TRBJ1-5
clone size: many
D gene: NA

CDR3 protein: CASSDQGALGQPQHF
CDR3 DNA: TGTGCCAGCAGTGATCAGGGGGCGCTAGGTCAGCCCCAGCATTTT
V gene: TRBV2
J gene: TRBJ1-5
clone size: few
D gene: TRBD1

CDR3 protein: CASSKAPAGPGPGELFF
CDR3 DNA: TGTGCCAGCAGTAAAGCACCAGCAGGGCCGGGACCCGGGGAGCTGTTTTTT
V gene: TRBV7-2
J gene: TRBJ2-2
clone size: NA
D gene: NA

CDR3 protein: CANLPQTGVQPQHF
CDR3 DNA: TGCGCCAACCTCCCCCAAACAGGAGTTCAGCCCCAGCATTTT
V gene: TRBV10-2
J gene: TRBJ1-5
clone size: once
D gene: NA

CDR3 protein: CASSYRVSTDTQYF
CDR3 DNA: TGTGCCAGCAGTTACAGGGTGAGCACAGATACGCAGTATTTT
V gene: TRBV6-5
J gene: TRBJ2-3
clone size: NA
D gene: NA

CDR3 protein: CSARDRTSGEYREQYF
CDR3 DNA: TGCAGTGCTAGAGATAGGACTAGCGGGGAGTATAGGGAGCAGTACTTC
V gene: TRBV20-1
J gene: TRBJ2-7
clone size: few
D gene: TRBD2

CDR3 protein: CASSPRVTGANVLTF
CDR3 DNA: TGTGCCAGCAGCCCCAGGGTTACCGGGGCCAACGTCCTGACTTTC
V gene: TRBV7-2
J gene: TRBJ2-6
clone size: many
D gene: NA

CDR3 protein: CASSPPPPNYGYTF
CDR3 DNA: TGTGCCAGTAGTCCCCCTCCACCCAACTATGGCTACACCTTC
V gene: TRBV19
J gene: TRBJ1-2
clone size: NA
D gene: NA

CDR3 protein: CASSLILAEYNEQFF
CDR3 DNA: TGTGCCAGCAGCTTAATTCTAGCGGAATACAATGAGCAGTTCTTC
V gene: TRBV7-9
J gene: TRBJ2-1
clone size: few
D gene: TRBD2

CDR3 protein: CASRQVSGELFF
CDR3 DNA: TGTGCCAGCAGACAGGTTTCCGGGGAGCTGTTTTTT
V gene: TRBV7-8
J gene: TRBJ2-2
clone size: NA
D gene: NA

CDR3 protein: CASSSQFSGANVLTF
CDR3 DNA: TGTGCCAGCAGCTCCCAATTCTCTGGGGCCAACGTCCTGACTTTC
V gene: TRBV5-8
J gene: TRBJ2-6
clone size: NA
D gene: NA

CDR3 protein: CASSLLGADTQYF
CDR3 DNA: TGTGCCAGCAGCTTACTGGGAGCAGATACGCAGTATTTT
V gene: TRBV7-9
J gene: TRBJ2-3
clone size: NA
D gene: NA

CDR3 protein: CASRPGLSQHEQFF
CDR3 DNA: TGTGCCAGCAGACCGGGGCTATCCCAGCATGAGCAGTTCTTC
V gene: TRBV12-3/TRBV12-4
J gene: TRBJ2-1
clone size: few
D gene: NA

CDR3 protein: CASSFQENTEAFF
CDR3 DNA: TGTGCCAGCAGCTTCCAGGAGAACACTGAAGCTTTCTTT
V gene: TRBV7-2
J gene: TRBJ1-1
clone size: many
D gene: NA

CDR3 protein: CASSPTSGGPSSYNEQFF
CDR3 DNA: TGTGCCAGCAGTCCAACTAGCGGGGGTCCGAGCTCCTACAATGAGCAGTTCTTC
V gene: TRBV27
J gene: TRBJ2-1
clone size: NA
D gene: TRBD2

CDR3 protein: CASSYSRTTGVNTEAFF
CDR3 DNA: TGTGCCAGCAGTTACTCCAGGACTACAGGGGTGAACACTGAAGCTTTCTTT
V gene: TRBV6-5
J gene: TRBJ1-1
clone size: NA
D gene: TRBD1

CDR3 protein: CASSFPPDTQYF
CDR3 DNA: TGTGCCAGCAGCTTTCCCCCAGATACGCAGTATTTT
V gene: TRBV7-2
J gene: TRBJ2-3
clone size: few
D gene: NA

CDR3 protein: CASSLGGNREETQYF
CDR3 DNA: TGTGCCAGCAGCTTAGGGGGAAACAGGGAAGAGACCCAGTACTTC
V gene: TRBV11-3
J gene: TRBJ2-5
clone size: NA
D gene: NA

CDR3 protein: CASKQGSASGTTDTQYF
CDR3 DNA: TGTGCCAGCAAACAAGGGTCGGCTAGCGGGACCACAGATACGCAGTATTTT
V gene: TRBV6-1
J gene: TRBJ2-3
clone size: many
D gene: TRBD2

CDR3 protein: CASRGLGSGSYEQYF
CDR3 DNA: TGTGCCAGCAGGGGACTTGGTAGCGGGAGCTACGAGCAGTACTTC
V gene: TRBV12-3/TRBV12-4
J gene: TRBJ2-7
clone size: once
D gene: TRBD2

CDR3 protein: CASSIQGGSTYEQYF
CDR3 DNA: TGTGCCAGCAGTATTCAGGGGGGAAGCACCTACGAGCAGTACTTC
V gene: TRBV28
J gene: TRBJ2-7
clone size: few
D gene: NA

CDR3 protein: CSASRGFQETQYF
CDR3 DNA: TGCAGTGCTAGTCGGGGCTTTCAAGAGACCCAGTACTTC
V gene: TRBV20-1
J gene: TRBJ2-5
clone size: NA
D gene: NA

CDR3 protein: CASSRAQQGSPLHF
CDR3 DNA: TGTGCCAGCAGCCGAGCCCAACAGGGGTCACCCCTCCACTTT
V gene: TRBV7-2
J gene: TRBJ1-6
clone size: NA
D gene: TRBD1

CDR3 protein: CASSLNPTGLADSSNTGELFF
CDR3 DNA: TGTGCCAGCAGCTTAAATCCCACGGGACTAGCGGACTCCTCGAACACCGGGGAGCTGTTTTTT
V gene: TRBV7-3
J gene: TRBJ2-2
clone size: NA
D gene: TRBD2

CDR3 protein: CASSQGHSGGNTIYF
CDR3 DNA: TGCGCCAGCAGCCAAGGACACAGTGGCGGAAACACCATATATTTT
V gene: TRBV4-3
J gene: TRBJ1-3
clone size: few
D gene: NA

CDR3 protein: CASSYPWGGGDNEQFF
CDR3 DNA: TGTGCCAGCAGTTACCCTTGGGGCGGGGGTGACAATGAGCAGTTCTTC
V gene: TRBV6-2/TRBV6-3
J gene: TRBJ2-1
clone size: few
D gene: TRBD2

CDR3 protein: CASSLVGRVNEQFF
CDR3 DNA: TGTGCCAGCAGCTTGGTCGGCAGGGTGAATGAGCAGTTCTTC
V gene: TRBV5-4
J gene: TRBJ2-1
clone size: few
D gene: NA

CDR3 protein: CASSIDRLAGADEQFF
CDR3 DNA: TGTGCCAGTAGTATAGATCGACTAGCGGGAGCCGATGAGCAGTTCTTC
V gene: TRBV19
J gene: TRBJ2-1
clone size: NA
D gene: TRBD2

CDR3 protein: CASSRQGGTGELFF
CDR3 DNA: TGTGCCAGCAGTCGTCAGGGGGGAACCGGGGAGCTGTTTTTT
V gene: TRBV25-1
J gene: TRBJ2-2
clone size: few
D gene: NA

CDR3 protein: CASSLARLDGNQPQHF
CDR3 DNA: TGTGCCAGCAGCTTGGCGCGACTAGACGGCAATCAGCCCCAGCATTTT
V gene: TRBV5-6
J gene: TRBJ1-5
clone size: NA
D gene: NA

CDR3 protein: CASRLWTSGRSDEQFF
CDR3 DNA: TGTGCCAGCAGATTATGGACTAGCGGGAGATCGGATGAGCAGTTCTTC
V gene: TRBV6-2/TRBV6-3
J gene: TRBJ2-1
clone size: NA
D gene: TRBD2

CDR3 protein: CASSTGQMNTEAFF
CDR3 DNA: TGTGCCAGCAGCACTGGACAGATGAACACTGAAGCTTTCTTT
V gene: TRBV11-2
J gene: TRBJ1-1
clone size: NA
D gene: NA

CDR3 protein: CASSVTGPREQYF
CDR3 DNA: TGTGCCAGCAGTGTAACAGGGCCTCGGGAGCAGTACTTC
V gene: TRBV27
J gene: TRBJ2-7
clone size: few
D gene: NA

CDR3 protein: CATASGANNEQFF
CDR3 DNA: TGTGCCACCGCTAGCGGAGCTAACAATGAGCAGTTCTTC
V gene: TRBV6-2/TRBV6-3
J gene: TRBJ2-1
clone size: few
D gene: TRBD2

CDR3 protein: CASSIPGGPETQYF
CDR3 DNA: TGCGCCAGCAGTATACCGGGGGGCCCCGAGACCCAGTACTTC
V gene: TRBV4-1
J gene: TRBJ2-5
clone size: few
D gene: NA

CDR3 protein: CASSYSLFLTTRASYNEQFF
CDR3 DNA: TGTGCCAGCAGTTACTCACTCTTCTTAACCACCCGGGCTTCCTACAATGAGCAGTTCTTC
V gene: TRBV6-2/TRBV6-3
J gene: TRBJ2-1
clone size: NA
D gene: NA

CDR3 protein: CASKVNTEAFF
CDR3 DNA: TGTGCCAGCAAAGTGAACACTGAAGCTTTCTTT
V gene: TRBV28
J gene: TRBJ1-1
clone size: many
D gene: NA

CDR3 protein: CATSRGGIGELFF
CDR3 DNA: TGTGCCACCAGCAGGGGTGGAATCGGGGAGCTGTTTTTT
V gene: TRBV24-1
J gene: TRBJ2-2
clone size: few
D gene: NA

CDR3 protein: CASSLLGGGYTF
CDR3 DNA: TGTGCCAGCAGCTTACTAGGGGGCGGCTACACCTTC
V gene: TRBV7-9
J gene: TRBJ1-2
clone size: many
D gene: TRBD1

CDR3 protein: CASSSLAGGAAQYF
CDR3 DNA: TGTGCCAGCAGCTCACTAGCGGGAGGGGCCGCCCAGTACTTC
V gene: TRBV7-2
J gene: TRBJ2-5
clone size: many
D gene: TRBD2

CDR3 protein: CASSRWSTEAFF
CDR3 DNA: TGTGCCAGCAGTCGGTGGTCTACTGAAGCTTTCTTT
V gene: TRBV6-2/TRBV6-3
J gene: TRBJ1-1
clone size: few
D gene: NA

CDR3 protein: CASSLGLTSGSVSYNEQFF
CDR3 DNA: TGTGCCAGCAGTTTAGGGTTGACTAGCGGGAGTGTATCCTACAATGAGCAGTTCTTC
V gene: TRBV12-3/TRBV12-4
J gene: TRBJ2-1
clone size: once
D gene: TRBD2

CDR3 protein: CASSLDSTEAFF
CDR3 DNA: TGTGCCAGCAGCTTGGACTCCACTGAAGCTTTCTTT
V gene: TRBV11-2
J gene: TRBJ1-1
clone size: NA
D gene: NA

CDR3 protein: CASSWDRLKNTEAFF
CDR3 DNA: TGTGCCAGCAGCTGGGACAGGCTAAAGAACACTGAAGCTTTCTTT
V gene: TRBV11-2
J gene: TRBJ1-1
clone size: NA
D gene: TRBD1

CDR3 protein: CASSPGTSGATEQFF
CDR3 DNA: TGTGCCAGCAGTCCCGGGACTAGCGGGGCCACCGAGCAGTTCTTC
V gene: TRBV6-2/TRBV6-3
J gene: TRBJ2-1
clone size: NA
D gene: TRBD2

CDR3 protein: CASSLTGRGGNQPQHF
CDR3 DNA: TGTGCCAGCAGCCTCACAGGACGGGGAGGCAATCAGCCCCAGCATTTT
V gene: TRBV7-6
J gene: TRBJ1-5
clone size: few
D gene: NA

CDR3 protein: CASSFLLGLAYNEQFF
CDR3 DNA: TGTGCCAGCAGCTTCTTGTTAGGACTAGCCTACAATGAGCAGTTCTTC
V gene: TRBV7-9
J gene: TRBJ2-1
clone size: many
D gene: TRBD2

CDR3 protein: CASSFTHEQYF
CDR3 DNA: TGTGCCAGCAGTTTTACCCATGAGCAGTACTTC
V gene: TRBV12-3/TRBV12-4
J gene: TRBJ2-7
clone size: NA
D gene: NA

CDR3 protein: CASSPTYLAGGEQYF
CDR3 DNA: TGTGCCAGCAGCCCAACCTACCTAGCGGGAGGCGAGCAGTACTTC
V gene: TRBV7-6
J gene: TRBJ2-7
clone size: NA
D gene: TRBD2

CDR3 protein: CASSGEGGTDTQYF
CDR3 DNA: TGTGCCAGCAGTGGGGAAGGAGGAACAGATACGCAGTATTTT
V gene: TRBV12-3/TRBV12-4
J gene: TRBJ2-3
clone size: NA
D gene: NA

CDR3 protein: CASSLDRSVAFF
CDR3 DNA: TGTGCCAGCAGCTTGGATAGGTCCGTGGCTTTCTTT
V gene: TRBV5-4
J gene: TRBJ1-1
clone size: NA
D gene: NA

CDR3 protein: CASTIRSESSGQETQYF
CDR3 DNA: TGTGCCAGCACCATAAGGAGTGAATCTAGCGGGCAAGAGACCCAGTACTTC
V gene: TRBV28
J gene: TRBJ2-5
clone size: NA
D gene: TRBD2